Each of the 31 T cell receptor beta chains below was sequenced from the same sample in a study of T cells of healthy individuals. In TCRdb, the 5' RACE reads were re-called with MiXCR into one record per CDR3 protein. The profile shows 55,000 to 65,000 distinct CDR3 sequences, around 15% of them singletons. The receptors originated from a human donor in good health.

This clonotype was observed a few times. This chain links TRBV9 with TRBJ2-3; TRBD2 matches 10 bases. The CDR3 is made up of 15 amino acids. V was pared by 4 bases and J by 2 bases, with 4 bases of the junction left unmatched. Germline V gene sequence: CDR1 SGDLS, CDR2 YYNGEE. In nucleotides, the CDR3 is TGTGCCAGCAGCATACTAGCGGGGACCACAGATACGCAGTATTTT. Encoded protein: CASSILAGTTDTQYF.

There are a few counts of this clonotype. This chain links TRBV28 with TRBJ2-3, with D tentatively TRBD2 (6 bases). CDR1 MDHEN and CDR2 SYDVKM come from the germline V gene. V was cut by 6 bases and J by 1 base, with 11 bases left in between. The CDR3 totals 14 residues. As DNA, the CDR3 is TGTGCCAGCAGGGGGACTTTCCGCACAGATACGCAGTATTTT. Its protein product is CASRGTFRTDTQYF.

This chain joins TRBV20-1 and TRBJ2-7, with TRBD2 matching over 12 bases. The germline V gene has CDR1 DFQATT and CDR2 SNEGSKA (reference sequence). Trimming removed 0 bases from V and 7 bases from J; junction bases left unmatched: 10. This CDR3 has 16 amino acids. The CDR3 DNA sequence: TGCAGTGCTAGAGAATCTTCGAGACTAGCGGGAGTTGAGCAGTACTTC. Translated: CSARESSRLAGVEQYF.

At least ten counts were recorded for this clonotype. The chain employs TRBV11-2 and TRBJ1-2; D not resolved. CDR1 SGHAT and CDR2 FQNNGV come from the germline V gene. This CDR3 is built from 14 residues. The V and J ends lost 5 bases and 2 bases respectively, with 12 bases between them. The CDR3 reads CASSRESTNYGYTF. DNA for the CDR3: TGTGCCAGCAGCCGAGAATCAACCAACTATGGCTACACCTTC.

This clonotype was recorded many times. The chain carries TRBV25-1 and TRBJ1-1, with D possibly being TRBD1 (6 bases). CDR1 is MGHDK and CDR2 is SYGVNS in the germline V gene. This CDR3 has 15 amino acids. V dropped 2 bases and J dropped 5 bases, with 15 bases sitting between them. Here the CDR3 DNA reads TGTGCCAGCAGTGAAGGGGGCACCCGGTGGACTGAAGCTTTCTTT. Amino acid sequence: CASSEGGTRWTEAFF.

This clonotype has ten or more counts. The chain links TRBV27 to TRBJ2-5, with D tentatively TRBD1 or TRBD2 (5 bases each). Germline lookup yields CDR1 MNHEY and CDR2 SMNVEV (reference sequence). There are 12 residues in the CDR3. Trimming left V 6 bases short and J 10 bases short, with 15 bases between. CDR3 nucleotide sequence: TGTGCCAGCAGAGACTCGGGGCGTATCCAGTACTTC. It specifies CASRDSGRIQYF.

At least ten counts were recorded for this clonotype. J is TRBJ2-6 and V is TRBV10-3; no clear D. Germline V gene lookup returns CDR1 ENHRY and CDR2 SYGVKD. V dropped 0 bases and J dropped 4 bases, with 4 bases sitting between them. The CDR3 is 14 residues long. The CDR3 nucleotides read TGTGCCATCAGTGAGTCAGGGGGGGCCAACGTCCTGACTTTC. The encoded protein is CAISESGGANVLTF.

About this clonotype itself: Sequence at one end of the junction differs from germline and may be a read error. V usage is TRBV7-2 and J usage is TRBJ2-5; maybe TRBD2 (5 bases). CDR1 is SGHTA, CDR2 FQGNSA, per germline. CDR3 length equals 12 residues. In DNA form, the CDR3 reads TGTGTCAGCAGCTTAGCGTTTGAGACCCAGTACTTC. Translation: CVSSLAFETQYF.

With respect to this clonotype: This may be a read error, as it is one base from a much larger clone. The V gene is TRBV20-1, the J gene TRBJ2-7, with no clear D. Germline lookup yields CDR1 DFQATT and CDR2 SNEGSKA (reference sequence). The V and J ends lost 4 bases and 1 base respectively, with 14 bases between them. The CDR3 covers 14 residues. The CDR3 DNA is TGCAGTGCTAATGCCCCGGTACGGTCCTACGAGCAGTACTTC. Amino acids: CSANAPVRSYEQYF.

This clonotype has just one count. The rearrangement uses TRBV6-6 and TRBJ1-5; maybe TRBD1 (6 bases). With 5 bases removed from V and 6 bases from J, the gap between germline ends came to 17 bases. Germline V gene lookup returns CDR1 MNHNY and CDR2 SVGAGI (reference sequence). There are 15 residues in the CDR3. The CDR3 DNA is TGTGCCAGCAGTAAGGGCGACAGGCTTAGTCAGCCCCAGCATTTT. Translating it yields CASSKGDRLSQPQHF.

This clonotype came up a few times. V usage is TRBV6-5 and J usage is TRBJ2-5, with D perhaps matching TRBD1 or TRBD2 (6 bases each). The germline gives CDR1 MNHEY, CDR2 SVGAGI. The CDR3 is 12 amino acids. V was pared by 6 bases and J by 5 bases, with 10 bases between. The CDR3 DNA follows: TGTGCCAGCAGGGGGGGCGGGGAGACCCAGTACTTC. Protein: CASRGGGETQYF.

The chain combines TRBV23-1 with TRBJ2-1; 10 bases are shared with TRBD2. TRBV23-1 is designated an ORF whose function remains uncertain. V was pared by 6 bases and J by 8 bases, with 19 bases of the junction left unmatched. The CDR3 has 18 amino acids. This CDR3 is CASRPTDVSGRRVDEQFF. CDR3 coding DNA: TGCGCCAGCAGACCCACCGATGTTAGCGGGAGGCGGGTCGATGAGCAGTTCTTC.

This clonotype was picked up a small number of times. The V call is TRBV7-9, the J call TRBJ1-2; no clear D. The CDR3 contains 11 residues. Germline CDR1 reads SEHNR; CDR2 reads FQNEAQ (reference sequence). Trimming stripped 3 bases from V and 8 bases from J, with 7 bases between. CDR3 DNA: TGTGCCAGCAGCTTTGACGCGGGCTACACCTTC. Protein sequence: CASSFDAGYTF. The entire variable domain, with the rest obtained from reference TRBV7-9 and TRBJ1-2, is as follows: DTGVSQNPRHKITKRGQNVTFRCDPISEHNRLYWYRQTLGQGPEFLTYFQNEAQLEKSRLLSDRFSAERPKGSFSTLEIQRTEQGDSAMYLCASSFDAGYTFGSGTRLTVV.

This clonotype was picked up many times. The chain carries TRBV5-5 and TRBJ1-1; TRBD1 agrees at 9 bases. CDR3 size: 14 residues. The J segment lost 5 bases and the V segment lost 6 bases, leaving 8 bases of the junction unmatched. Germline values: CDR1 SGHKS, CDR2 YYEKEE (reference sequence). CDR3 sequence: CASTLTGGRTEAFF. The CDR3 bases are TGTGCCAGCACCCTAACAGGGGGCCGTACTGAAGCTTTCTTT.

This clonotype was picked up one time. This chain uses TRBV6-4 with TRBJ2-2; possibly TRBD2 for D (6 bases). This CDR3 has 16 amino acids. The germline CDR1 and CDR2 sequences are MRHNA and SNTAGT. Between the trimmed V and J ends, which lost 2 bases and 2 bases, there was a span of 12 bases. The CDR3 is CASSDGGVTNTGELFF. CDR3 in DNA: TGTGCCAGCAGTGACGGAGGGGTGACTAACACCGGGGAGCTGTTTTTT.

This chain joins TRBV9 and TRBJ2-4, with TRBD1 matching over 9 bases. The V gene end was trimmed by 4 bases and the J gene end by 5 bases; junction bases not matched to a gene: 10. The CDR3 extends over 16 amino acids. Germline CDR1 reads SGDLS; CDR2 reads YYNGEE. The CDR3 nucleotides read TGTGCCAGCAGCAGACAGGGGGATTTTACCGAAAACATTCAGTACTTC. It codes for CASSRQGDFTENIQYF.

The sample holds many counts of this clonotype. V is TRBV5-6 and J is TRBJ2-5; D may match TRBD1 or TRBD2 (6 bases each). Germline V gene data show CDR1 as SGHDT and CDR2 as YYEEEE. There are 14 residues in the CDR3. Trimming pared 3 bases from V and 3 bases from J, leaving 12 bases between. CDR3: CASSYGGGKETQYF. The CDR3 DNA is TGTGCCAGCAGCTACGGAGGGGGAAAAGAGACCCAGTACTTC.

CDR3 nucleotides: TGTGCCAGCAGCTCCGAGGGGGGGAACACTGAAGCTTTCTTT. As protein: CASSSEGGNTEAFF. The rearrangement joins TRBV7-9 to TRBJ1-1; tentative D call: TRBD1 (6 bases). The CDR3 is 14 amino acids. Germline CDR1 reads SEHNR; CDR2 reads FQNEAQ (reference sequence). V was shortened by 4 bases and J by 1 base, with 10 bases between the two germline ends.

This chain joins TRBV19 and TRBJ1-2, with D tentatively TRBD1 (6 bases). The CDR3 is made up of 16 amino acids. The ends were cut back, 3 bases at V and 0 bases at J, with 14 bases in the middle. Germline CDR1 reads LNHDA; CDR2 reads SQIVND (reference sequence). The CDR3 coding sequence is TGTGCCAGTAGTATGTTTGCGACAGGAGCTAACTATGGCTACACCTTC. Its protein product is CASSMFATGANYGYTF.

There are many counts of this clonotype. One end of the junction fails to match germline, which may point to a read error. The CDR3 region is CSVEEQGSYRGQYF. Here the CDR3 DNA reads TGCAGCGTGGAAGAACAGGGGAGCTACAGGGGGCAGTACTTC. The rearrangement joins TRBV29-1 to TRBJ2-7; 7 bases are shared with TRBD1. Germline V gene data show CDR1 as SQVTM and CDR2 as ANQGSEA. This CDR3 contains 14 residues.

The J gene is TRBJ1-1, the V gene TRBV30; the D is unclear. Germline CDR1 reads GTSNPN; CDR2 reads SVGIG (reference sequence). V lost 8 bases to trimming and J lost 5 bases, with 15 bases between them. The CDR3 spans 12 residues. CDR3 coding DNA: TGTGCCCAATTGTGGAGCGGAACTGAAGCTTTCTTT. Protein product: CAQLWSGTEAFF.

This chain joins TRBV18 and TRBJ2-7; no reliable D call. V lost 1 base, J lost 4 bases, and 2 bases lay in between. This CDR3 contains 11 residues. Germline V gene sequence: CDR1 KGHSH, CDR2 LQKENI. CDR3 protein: CASSPQYEQYF. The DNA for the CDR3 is TGTGCCAGCTCACCACAATACGAGCAGTACTTC.

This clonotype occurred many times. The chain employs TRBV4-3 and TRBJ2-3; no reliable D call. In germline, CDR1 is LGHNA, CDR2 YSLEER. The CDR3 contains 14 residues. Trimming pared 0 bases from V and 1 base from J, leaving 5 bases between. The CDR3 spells CASSQDSRTDTQYF. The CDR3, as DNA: TGCGCCAGCAGCCAAGATTCACGCACAGATACGCAGTATTTT.

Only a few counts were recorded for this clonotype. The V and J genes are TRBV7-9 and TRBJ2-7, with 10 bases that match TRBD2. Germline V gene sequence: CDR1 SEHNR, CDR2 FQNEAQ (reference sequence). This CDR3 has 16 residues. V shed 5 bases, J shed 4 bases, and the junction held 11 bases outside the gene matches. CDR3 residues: CASSHPLAGGGYEQYF. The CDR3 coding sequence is TGTGCCAGCAGCCATCCCTTAGCGGGAGGTGGGTACGAGCAGTACTTC.

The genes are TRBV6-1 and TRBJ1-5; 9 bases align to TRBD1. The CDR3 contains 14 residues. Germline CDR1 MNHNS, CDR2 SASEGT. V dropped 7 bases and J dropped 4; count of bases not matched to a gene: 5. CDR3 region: CASMSGQGNQPQHF. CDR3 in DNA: TGTGCCAGCATGTCGGGACAGGGTAATCAGCCCCAGCATTTT.

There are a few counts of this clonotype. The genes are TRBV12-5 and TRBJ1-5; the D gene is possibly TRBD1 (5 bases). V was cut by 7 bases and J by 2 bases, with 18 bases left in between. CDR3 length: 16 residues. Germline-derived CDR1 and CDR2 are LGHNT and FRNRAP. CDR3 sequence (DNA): TGTGCTAGTGCCCCGATAGACAGTTTCGGCAATCAGCCCCAGCATTTT. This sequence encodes CASAPIDSFGNQPQHF.

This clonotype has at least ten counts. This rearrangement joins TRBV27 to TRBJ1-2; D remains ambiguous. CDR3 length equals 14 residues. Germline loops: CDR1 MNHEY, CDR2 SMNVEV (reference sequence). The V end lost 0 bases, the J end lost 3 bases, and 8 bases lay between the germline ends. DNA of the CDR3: TGTGCCAGCAGTTTATCGGTCAGCGACTATGGCTACACCTTC. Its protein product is CASSLSVSDYGYTF.

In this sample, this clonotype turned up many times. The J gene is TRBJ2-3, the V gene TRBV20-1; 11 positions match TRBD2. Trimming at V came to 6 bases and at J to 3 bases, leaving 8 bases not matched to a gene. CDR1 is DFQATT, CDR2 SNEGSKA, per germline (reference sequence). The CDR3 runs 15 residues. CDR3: CSAYTGLADTDTQYF. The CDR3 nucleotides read TGCAGTGCGTACACGGGACTAGCGGATACAGATACGCAGTATTTT.

CDR3 sequence reads: CASSLREQQFF. CDR3 nucleotides: TGTGCCAGCAGTTTAAGGGAGCAGCAGTTCTTC. The V and J genes are TRBV12-3 or TRBV12-4 and TRBJ2-1; a weak D match, TRBD2 (5 bases). Trimming cost V 2 bases and J 11 bases, with 7 bases left between them. The CDR3 is 11 amino acids.

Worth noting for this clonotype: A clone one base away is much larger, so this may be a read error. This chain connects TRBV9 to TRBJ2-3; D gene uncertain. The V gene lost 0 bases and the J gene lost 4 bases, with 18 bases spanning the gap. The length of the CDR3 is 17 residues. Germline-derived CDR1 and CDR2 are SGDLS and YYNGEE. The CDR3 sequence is CASSVDWSLGIADTQYF. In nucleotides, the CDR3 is TGTGCCAGCAGCGTAGACTGGAGTTTGGGAATTGCAGATACGCAGTATTTT. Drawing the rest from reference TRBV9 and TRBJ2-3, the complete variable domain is DSGVTQTPKHLITATGQRVTLRCSPRSGDLSVYWYQQSLDQGLQFLIQYYNGEERAKGNILERFSAQQFPDLHSELNLSSLELGDSALYFCASSVDWSLGIADTQYFGPGTRLTVL.

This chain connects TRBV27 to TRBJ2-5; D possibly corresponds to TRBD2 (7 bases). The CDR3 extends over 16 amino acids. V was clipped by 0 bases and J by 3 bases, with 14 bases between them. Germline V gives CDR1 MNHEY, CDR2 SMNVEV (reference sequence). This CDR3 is CASSLSRRGGKETQYF. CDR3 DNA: TGTGCCAGCAGTTTATCCCGTAGGGGGGGGAAAGAGACCCAGTACTTC.